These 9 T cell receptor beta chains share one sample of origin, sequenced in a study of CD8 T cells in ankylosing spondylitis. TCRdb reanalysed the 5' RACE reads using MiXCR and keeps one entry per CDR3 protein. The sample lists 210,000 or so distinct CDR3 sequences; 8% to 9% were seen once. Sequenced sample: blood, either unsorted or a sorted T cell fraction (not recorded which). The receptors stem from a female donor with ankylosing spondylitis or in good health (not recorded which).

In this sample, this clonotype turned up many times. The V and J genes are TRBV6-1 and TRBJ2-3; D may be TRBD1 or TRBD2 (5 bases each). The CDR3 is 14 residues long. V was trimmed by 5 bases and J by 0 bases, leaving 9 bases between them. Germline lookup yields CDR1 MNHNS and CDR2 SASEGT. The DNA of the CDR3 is TGTGCCAGCAGTCGGGACGTTAGCACAGATACGCAGTATTTT. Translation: CASSRDVSTDTQYF.

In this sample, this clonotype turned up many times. CDR3 sequence: CASSAPGLRFYEQYF. The DNA for the CDR3 is TGTGCCAGCAGTGCCCCGGGTCTTCGGTTCTACGAGCAGTACTTC. The rearrangement joins TRBV6-2 or TRBV6-3 to TRBJ2-7; D remains unclear. The CDR3 is 15 residues long. Germline CDR1 is MNHEY and CDR2 is SVGEGT. Trimming cost V 5 bases and J 3 bases, with 17 bases left between them.

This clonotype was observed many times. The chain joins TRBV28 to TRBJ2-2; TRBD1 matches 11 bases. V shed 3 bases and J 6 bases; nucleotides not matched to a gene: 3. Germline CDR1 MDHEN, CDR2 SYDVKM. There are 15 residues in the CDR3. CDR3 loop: CASSLRTGGSGELFF. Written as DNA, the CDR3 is TGTGCCAGCAGTTTGCGGACAGGGGGCTCCGGGGAGCTGTTTTTT. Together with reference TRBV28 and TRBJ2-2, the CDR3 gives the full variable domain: DVKVTQSSRYLVKRTGEKVFLECVQDMDHENMFWYRQDPGLGLRLIYFSYDVKMKEKGDIPEGYSVSREKKERFSLILESASTNQTSMYLCASSLRTGGSGELFFGEGSRLTVL.

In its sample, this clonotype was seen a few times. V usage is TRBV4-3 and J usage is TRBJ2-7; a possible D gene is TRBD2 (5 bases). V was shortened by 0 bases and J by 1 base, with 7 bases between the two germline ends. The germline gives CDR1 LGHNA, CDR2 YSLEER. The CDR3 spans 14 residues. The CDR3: CASSQDPGSYEQYF. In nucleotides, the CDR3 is TGCGCCAGCAGCCAAGATCCGGGATCCTACGAGCAGTACTTC.

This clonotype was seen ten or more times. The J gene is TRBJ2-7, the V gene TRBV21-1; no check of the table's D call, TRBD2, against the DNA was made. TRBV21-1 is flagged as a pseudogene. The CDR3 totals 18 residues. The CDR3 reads CASSKPAQTSGRNGEQYF. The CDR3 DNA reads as TGTGCCAGCAGCAAACCCGCCCAGACTAGCGGGAGAAATGGCGAGCAGTACTTC.

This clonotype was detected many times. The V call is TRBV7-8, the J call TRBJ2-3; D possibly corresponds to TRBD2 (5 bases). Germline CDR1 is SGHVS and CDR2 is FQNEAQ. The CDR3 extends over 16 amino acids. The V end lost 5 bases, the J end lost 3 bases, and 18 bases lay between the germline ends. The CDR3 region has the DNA TGTGCCAGCAGCGCTCGGACTCACGGGATAACAGATACGCAGTATTTT. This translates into CASSARTHGITDTQYF.

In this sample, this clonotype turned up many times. CDR3 amino acids: CASSAGGEQFF. CDR3 nucleotides: TGCGCCAGCAGCGCAGGTGGTGAGCAGTTCTTC. The chain has TRBV5-1 and TRBJ2-1; D not certain. From germline, CDR1 is SGHRS and CDR2 YFSETQ. The CDR3 extends over 11 amino acids. Trimming removed 4 bases from V and 9 bases from J, with 8 bases in between.

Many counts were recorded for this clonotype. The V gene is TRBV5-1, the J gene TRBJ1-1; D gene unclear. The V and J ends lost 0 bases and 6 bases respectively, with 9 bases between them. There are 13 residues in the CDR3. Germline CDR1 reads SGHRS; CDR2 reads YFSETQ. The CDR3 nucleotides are TGCGCCAGCAGCTTGGAGGCAGGCTCTGAAGCTTTCTTT. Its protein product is CASSLEAGSEAFF.

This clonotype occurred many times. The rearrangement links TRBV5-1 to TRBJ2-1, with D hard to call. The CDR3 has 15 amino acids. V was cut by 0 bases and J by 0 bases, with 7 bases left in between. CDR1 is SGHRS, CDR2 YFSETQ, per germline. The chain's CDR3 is CASSLEGNSYNEQFF. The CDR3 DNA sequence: TGCGCCAGCAGCTTGGAGGGAAACTCCTACAATGAGCAGTTCTTC.